The 20 T cell receptor beta chains presented below share a single source sample, sequenced in a study of CD8+CD57+ T cells in acquired aplastic anemia. TCR beta VDJ and CDR3 profiles were obtained from a genomic DNA template. TCRdb reprocessed the reads via MiXCR and lists one record per CDR3 protein. Counted here are roughly 250,000 distinct CDR3 sequences, around 82% occurring once; the ten biggest clones make up over 35%. Individuals selected for sequencing had exhibited CD8+CD57+ cell expansion on flow cytometry. The sample was sorted CD4+, CD8+, or CD8+CD57+ T cells (not recorded which) from PBMCs. These receptors originate from a human donor with aplastic anemia.

V usage is TRBV9 and J usage is TRBJ2-3, with 8 bases that match TRBD2. CDR3 length: 14 amino acids. CDR1 is SGDLS, CDR2 YYNGEE, per germline. Trimming at V came to 4 bases and at J to 10 bases, leaving 11 bases not matched to a gene. The CDR3, as DNA: TGTGCCAGCAGCTTCGCGGGAGGTGCCCATCCGCAGTATTTT. Translated: CASSFAGGAHPQYF.

This clonotype appeared a single time. The CDR3 region has the DNA TGTGCCAGCAGTCCGACGTCGTTTTACGGTTTCCATGAGCAGTTCTTC. Its protein is CASSPTSFYGFHEQFF. The V call is TRBV7-4, the J call TRBJ2-1; D is ambiguous. The CDR3 extends over 16 amino acids. Per the germline V gene, CDR1 is SGHVT and CDR2 is SQSDAQ. V dropped 6 bases and J dropped 8 bases, with 23 bases sitting between them.

J is TRBJ2-1 and V is TRBV2; 7 nucleotides match TRBD2. J was trimmed by 2 bases and V by 11 bases; bases with no gene match: 12. In germline, CDR1 is SNHLY, CDR2 FYNNEI. The CDR3 is 15 amino acids. CDR3 protein: CAGSIAGGAYNEQFF. The CDR3 DNA reads as TGTGCCGGTAGTATAGCGGGCGGGGCCTACAATGAGCAGTTCTTC.

The CDR3 loop reads CASTYGGGREKLFF. Written as DNA, the CDR3 is TGTGCCAGCACCTATGGAGGGGGACGTGAAAAACTGTTTTTT. V is TRBV7-9 and J is TRBJ1-4; TRBD1 might be the D (6 bases). Trimming cost V 7 bases and J 7 bases, with 16 bases left between them. Germline CDR1 is SEHNR and CDR2 is FQNEAQ (reference sequence). The CDR3 is 14 residues long. The full variable domain, completed using reference TRBV7-9 and TRBJ1-4, is DTGVSQNPRHKITKRGQNVTFRCDPISEHNRLYWYRQTLGQGPEFLTYFQNEAQLEKSRLLSDRFSAERPKGSFSTLEIQRTEQGDSAMYLCASTYGGGREKLFFGSGTQLSVL.

J is TRBJ1-5 and V is TRBV2; D is unclear. V dropped 3 bases and J dropped 16 bases, with 28 bases sitting between them. Germline loops: CDR1 SNHLY, CDR2 FYNNEI. This CDR3 has 16 amino acids. In DNA form, the CDR3 reads TGTGCCAGCAGTGAGTCGGATGGCAATCAGCACCAGCATTATCATTTT. Translating it yields CASSESDGNQHQHYHF. Variable domain in full (rest from reference TRBV2 and TRBJ1-5): EPEVTQTPSHQVTQMGQEVILRCVPISNHLYFYWYRQILGQKVEFLVSFYNNEISEKSEIFDDQFSVERPDGSNFTLKIRSTKLEDSAMYFCASSESDGNQHQHYHFGDGTRLSIL.

The J gene is TRBJ2-6, the V gene TRBV9; D may be TRBD2 (5 bases). This CDR3 is built from 16 residues. The V gene lost 4 bases and the J gene lost 14 bases, with 25 bases spanning the gap. The germline gives CDR1 SGDLS, CDR2 YYNGEE. The CDR3 DNA follows: TGTGCCAGCAGCTTAGCTGGGAGAGGTGGCTACACCTTCCTGACTTTC. Its translation: CASSLAGRGGYTFLTF. Looking up the rest from reference TRBV9 and TRBJ2-6 gives the full variable domain: DSGVTQTPKHLITATGQRVTLRCSPRSGDLSVYWYQQSLDQGLQFLIQYYNGEERAKGNILERFSAQQFPDLHSELNLSSLELGDSALYFCASSLAGRGGYTFLTFGAGSRLTVL.

This sequence joins TRBV7-9 and TRBJ2-3; D gene ambiguous. The CDR3 totals 14 residues. With 1 base removed from V and 15 bases from J, the gap between germline ends came to 20 bases. Germline lookup yields CDR1 SEHNR and CDR2 FQNEAQ (reference sequence). The CDR3 bases are TGTGCCAGCAGCTTAGAGCTAACAGCCAATACTGAATATTTT. Protein sequence: CASSLELTANTEYF.

This clonotype was seen a few times. Germline is not matched at one junction end, which may reflect a read error. The chain combines TRBV11-3 with TRBJ2-3; TRBD1 aligns across 9 bases. There are 14 residues in the CDR3. Germline loops: CDR1 SGHNT, CDR2 YENEEA. The CDR3 region is CASSSTGGTDTQYF. The CDR3 DNA sequence: TGTGCCAGCAGCTCCACAGGGGGCACCGATACGCAGTATTTT. Supplemented by reference TRBV11-3 and TRBJ2-3, the full variable domain reads EAGVVQSPRYKIIEKKQPVAFWCNPISGHNTLYWYLQNLGQGPELLIRYENEEAVDDSQLPKDRFSAERLKGVDSTLKIQPAELGDSAVYLCASSSTGGTDTQYFGPGTRLTVL.

The chain links TRBV4-3 to TRBJ2-5; D gene ambiguous. Gene TRBJ2-7 matches the end of the DNA better, so the J call may be wrong. Germline assignment: CDR1 LGHNA and CDR2 YSLEER. The CDR3 covers 13 residues. The CDR3 sequence: CALIPLGDHEQYF. The CDR3 coding sequence is TGCGCTTTGATCCCCCTTGGAGACCACGAGCAGTACTTC.

As regards this clonotype: This likely comes from a read error, as the CDR3 has no conserved phenylalanine or tryptophan at its end. The DNA is left out, because the CDR3 cannot be placed on it with certainty; the CDR3 is given as TCRdb lists it. V usage is TRBV7-8 and J usage is TRBJ2-4. The CDR3 adds up to 12 amino acids, both ends counted. Germline-derived CDR1 and CDR2 are SGHVS and FQNEAQ. The CDR3: CASSLAVTVNTD.

The chain employs TRBV19 and TRBJ2-3; 7 nucleotides agree with TRBD2. The CDR3 extends over 16 amino acids. The germline V gene encodes CDR1 LNHDA and CDR2 SQIVND (reference sequence). The V gene end was trimmed by 3 bases and the J gene end by 0 bases; junction bases not matched to a gene: 6. CDR3 residues: CASSIGAGSSTDTQYF. DNA of the CDR3: TGTGCCAGTAGTATCGGAGCGGGGAGCAGCACAGATACGCAGTATTTT.

The chain links TRBV7-8 to TRBJ2-5, with no clear D. Germline CDR1 SGHVS, CDR2 FQNEAQ. The CDR3 length is 15 residues. V dropped 4 bases and J dropped 12 bases, with 24 bases sitting between them. The CDR3 DNA sequence: TGTGCCAGCAGCTCCCCCCAGCGTGCAAAAGACAATGAGTACTTC. Translating it yields CASSSPQRAKDNEYF.

In its sample, this clonotype was seen a few times. This chain uses TRBV2 with TRBJ2-3, with TRBD2 matching over 12 bases. This CDR3 comprises 15 residues. J was trimmed by 4 bases and V by 5 bases; bases with no gene match: 4. CDR1 and CDR2 from the germline V gene are SNHLY and FYNNEI. CDR3 loop: CASSPTSGGPDTQYF. Here the CDR3 DNA reads TGTGCCAGCAGTCCCACTAGCGGGGGGCCAGATACGCAGTATTTT.

Details on this clonotype: At one of its ends the junction is not consistent with the germline gene, which may arise from a read error. The chain employs TRBV7-2 and TRBJ2-3, with D possibly called TRBD1 or TRBD2 (5 bases each). This CDR3 is built from 14 residues. Germline V gene data show CDR1 as SGHTA and CDR2 as FQGNSA. The chain's CDR3 is CASSLEADRGYTFF. The CDR3 bases are TGTGCCAGCAGCTTGGAGGCGGATCGGGGCTACACCTTCTTT.

The sample holds a few counts of this clonotype. This rearrangement joins TRBV29-1 to TRBJ2-6; D uncertain. Trimming removed 4 bases from V and 0 bases from J, with 1 base in between. The CDR3 covers 12 residues. Germline V gene sequence: CDR1 SQVTM, CDR2 ANQGSEA. Here the CDR3 reads CSVVSGANVLTF. The CDR3 region has the DNA TGCAGCGTTGTCTCTGGGGCCAACGTCCTGACTTTC.

This clonotype was seen repeatedly, ten times or more. The CDR3 is CASSLDPLGLEAFF. The DNA for the CDR3 is TGCGCCAGCAGCTTGGACCCCTTAGGGCTCGAAGCTTTCTTT. This chain uses TRBV5-1 with TRBJ1-1; D not certain. This CDR3 region has 14 residues. The germline V gene has CDR1 SGHRS and CDR2 YFSETQ. With 0 bases removed from V and 8 bases from J, the gap between germline ends came to 14 bases.

About this clonotype: In this CDR3 the conserved last residue, phenylalanine or tryptophan, is missing, so a read error is likely. The limits of the CDR3 on the DNA are not certain, so only TCRdb's listed CDR3 is given. The V gene is TRBV9, the J gene TRBJ2-3; the table's D call TRBD2 went unverified against the DNA. The CDR3 totals 12 residues, both ends included. Germline-derived CDR1 and CDR2 are SGDLS and YYNGEE. CDR3 protein: CASSEGPSHNSY.

V usage is TRBV9 and J usage is TRBJ1-2; D is possibly TRBD1 (5 bases). Germline-derived CDR1 and CDR2 are SGDLS and YYNGEE. Trimming cost V 7 bases and J 8 bases, with 27 bases left between them. The CDR3 contains 16 residues. CDR3 protein: CASGWAGDGLVFGYTF. In nucleotides, the CDR3 is TGTGCCAGCGGCTGGGCTGGGGACGGTCTCGTATTCGGCTACACCTTC.

The chain couples TRBV10-3 to TRBJ2-7, with TRBD1 matching 7 bases. Germline V gene sequence: CDR1 ENHRY, CDR2 SYGVKD. The junction had 12 bases not matched to a gene; V was cut back by 2 bases and J by 8 bases. The CDR3 consists of 15 residues. The CDR3 region has the DNA TGTGCCATCAGTGAGGTTGGGACAGAACCCTTCAAGCAGTACTTC. It translates to CAISEVGTEPFKQYF.

The chain joins TRBV15 to TRBJ2-5; D might be TRBD1 or TRBD2, each matching 6 bases. The CDR3 length is 14 residues. V gave up 5 bases and J gave up 11 bases, with 21 bases separating them. Germline values: CDR1 LNHNV, CDR2 YYDKDF (reference sequence). The CDR3 region has the DNA TGTGCCACCAGCGGCCGGGGGCGAGCCTACCAGCAGTACTTC. As protein: CATSGRGRAYQQYF.